Detailed here is one T cell receptor beta chain. This entry is derived from a study of blood T cell repertoires in COVID-19. Study-wide context: The cDNA or gDNA used as material had been derived from T cells, B-cell-depleted T cells, or PBMCs.

After removal of 2 bases from V and 1 base from J, the junction contained 13 bases not matched to a gene. Germline CDR1 MDHEN, CDR2 SYDVKM. CDR3 length equals 19 residues. Here immunoSEQ multiplex PCR was the method, and the copy in TCRdb shows in-frame clones only, minus some. The table includes approximately 140,000 clones, around nine tenths detected once. The V call is TRBV28, the J call TRBJ2-1, with 8 bases that match TRBD1. What was sequenced was peripheral blood. The clonotype originates from a woman aged 60-75 years with acute or convalescent COVID-19. The CDR3 here is CASSLPRPGGSTSYNEQFF. CDR3 bases: TGTGCCAGCAGTTTACCCCGCCCAGGGGGCTCCACTTCCTACAATGAGCAGTTCTTC.